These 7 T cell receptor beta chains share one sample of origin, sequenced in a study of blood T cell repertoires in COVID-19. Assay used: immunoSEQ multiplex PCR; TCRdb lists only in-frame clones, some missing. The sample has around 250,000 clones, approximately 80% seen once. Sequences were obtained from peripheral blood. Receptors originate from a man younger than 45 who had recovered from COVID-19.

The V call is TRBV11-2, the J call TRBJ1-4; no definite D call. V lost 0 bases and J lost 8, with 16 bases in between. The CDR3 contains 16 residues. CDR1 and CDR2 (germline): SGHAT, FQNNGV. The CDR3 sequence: CASSLDLPGNGEKLFF. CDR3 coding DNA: TGTGCCAGCAGCTTAGACTTGCCGGGAAACGGGGAAAAACTGTTTTTT.

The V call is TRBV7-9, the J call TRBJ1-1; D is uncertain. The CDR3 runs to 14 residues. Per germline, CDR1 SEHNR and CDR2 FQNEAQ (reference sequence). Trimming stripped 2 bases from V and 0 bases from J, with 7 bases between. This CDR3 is CASSLSDMNTEAFF. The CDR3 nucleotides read TGTGCCAGCAGCTTATCAGATATGAACACTGAAGCTTTCTTT.

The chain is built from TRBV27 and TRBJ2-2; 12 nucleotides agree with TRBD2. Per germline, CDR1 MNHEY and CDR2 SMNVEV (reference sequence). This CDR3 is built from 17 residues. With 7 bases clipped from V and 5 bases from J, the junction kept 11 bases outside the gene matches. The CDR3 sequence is CASKKTASGGATGELFF. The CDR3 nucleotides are TGTGCCAGCAAAAAAACGGCTAGCGGGGGGGCAACCGGGGAGCTGTTTTTT.

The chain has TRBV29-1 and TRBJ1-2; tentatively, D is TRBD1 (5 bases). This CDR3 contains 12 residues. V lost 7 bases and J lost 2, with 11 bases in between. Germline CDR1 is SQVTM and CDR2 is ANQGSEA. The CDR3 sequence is CSGGSDNYGYTF. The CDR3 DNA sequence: TGCAGCGGGGGCAGCGACAACTATGGCTACACCTTC.

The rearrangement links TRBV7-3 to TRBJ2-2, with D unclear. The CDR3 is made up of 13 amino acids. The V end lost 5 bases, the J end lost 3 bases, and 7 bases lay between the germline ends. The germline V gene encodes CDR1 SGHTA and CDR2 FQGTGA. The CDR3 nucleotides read TGTGCCAGCAGCCCCGTCGACACCGGGGAGCTGTTTTTT. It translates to CASSPVDTGELFF.

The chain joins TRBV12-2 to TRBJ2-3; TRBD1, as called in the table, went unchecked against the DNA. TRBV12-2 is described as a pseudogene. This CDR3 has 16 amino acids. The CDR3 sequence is CASRRRTGGETDTQYF. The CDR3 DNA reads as TGTGCAAGTCGCCGAAGGACAGGGGGCGAAACAGATACGCAGTATTTT.

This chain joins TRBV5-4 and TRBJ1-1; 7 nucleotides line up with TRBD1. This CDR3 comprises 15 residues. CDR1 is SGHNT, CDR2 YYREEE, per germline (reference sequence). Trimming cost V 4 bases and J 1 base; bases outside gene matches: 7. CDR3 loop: CASSPGGQENTEAFF. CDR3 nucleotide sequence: TGTGCCAGCAGCCCCGGTGGACAGGAGAACACTGAAGCTTTCTTT.